The clone carrying this TCR beta chain has just a few counts. Its target is not known. A minimum of 7 million PBMCs was isolated per sample. This CDR3 spans 15 amino acids. Per the germline V gene, CDR1 is SGHRS and CDR2 is YFSETQ. The ends lost 0 bases at V and 8 bases at J; junction bases unmatched: 8. The data are from a study of blood T cells in healthy people across ages. General study results and limits: Strongly correlated with naive T cell percentage was TCR beta diversity. Roughly linearly, TCR beta diversity per million T cells fell as age increased.

The second PCR ran roughly 6 to 11 cycles with a sample-barcoded 5' primer and J-beta primers. Tagging of each cDNA molecule was performed by a template-switch adaptor with 12 random nucleotides. From the 5' RACE reads, TCRdb called clonotypes with MiXCR, one entry per CDR3 protein. Altogether 550,000 to 600,000 distinct CDR3 sequences are present, about 26% being singletons, with the ten largest covering about 18%. The chain combines TRBV5-1 with TRBJ1-2, with 9 bases identical to TRBD1. The source of this sequence is a woman between 70 and 85 years old in good health. Sequencing was done on a sample of blood. CDR3 coding DNA: TGCGCCAGCAGCTTGGCCGGAGGACAGGGGAACGGCTACACCTTC. Amino acid sequence: CASSLAGGQGNGYTF.